This T cell receptor beta chain was profiled in a study of HIV-infected patients and healthy controls. Study observations and caveats: Healthy controls carried many MAIT alpha-chain CDR3s, while HIV+ repertoires had few.

Whole blood was used without fractionation, so all unsorted peripheral T cells were included. The CDR3 is made up of 14 amino acids. Between the trimmed V and J ends, which lost 2 bases and 6 bases, there was a span of 11 bases. Germline CDR1 reads LGHNA; CDR2 reads YNFKEQ. This clonotype was counted many times. Its target is not known. cDNA was made from about 500 ng RNA using alpha and beta constant primers. Alpha and beta chain libraries were made separately by chain-specific third strand synthesis with multiplexing indices. TCRdb redid the calling of the 5' RACE reads with MiXCR, one entry per CDR3 protein. This table has about 15,000 distinct CDR3 sequences, roughly 7.7% appearing once.

The gene calls are TRBV4-2 and TRBJ2-1; either TRBD1 or TRBD2 may supply D (6 bases each). The specimen sequenced was blood. The clonotype comes from an adult in good health. The CDR3 region is CASSQPEGGNEQFF. In DNA form, the CDR3 reads TGTGCCAGCAGCCAACCCGAGGGGGGCAATGAGCAGTTCTTC.